This TCR beta chain was sequenced for a study of T cell responses to AZD1222 COVID-19 vaccine (dated by TCRdb to the early 2020s). For context, the study as a whole: TCR sequencing covered some 240 trial participants: some 210 given two doses of AZD1222 and approximately 26 given two doses of MenACWY control vaccine. Enrollment into the trials was organized by age into subgroups of 18-55, 56-69 and 70-plus years, and those subgroups contained approximately 150, 30 and 60 TCR-sequenced participants, respectively. Study-wide findings and limitations: Because no day 14 peak-response samples were available, the repertoires could be characterized only after the peak T cell response. Conclusions about previously exposed vaccinees were limited because only a handful of AZD1222 recipients were SARS-CoV-2 seropositive at baseline. Participants were mostly white British and included more females than males, and it was suggested by the authors that clonal diversity may have been underestimated. Vaccine-associated CD4 TCRs spanned the whole spike protein, with dominant responses in regions 160-218 and 743-854. After two AZD1222 doses, both the breadth and the depth of spike-specific TCRs were significantly higher than at day 0 and than in MenACWY recipients. In the small 56-69-year group, the increase in depth fell short of significance, most likely because of low power. Reportedly, almost half of the unique spike-specific TCRs recognized epitopes lying outside the regions that are mutated in the B.1.351 and B.1.1.7 variants.

The label giving this sample's time point can be read as: about 28 days (+/-7) after the second vaccine dose. AZD1222 recipients given second doses at about 4 weeks or at about 12 weeks were pooled, since spike-specific TCR depth and breadth were not found to differ between the two schedules. The vaccinee samples were drawn from two UK trials, COV001 and COV002, one of which was a single-blind randomized controlled phase 2/3 trial testing AZD1222 (ChAdOx1 nCoV-19) in healthy adults. For TCRbeta chain sequencing, PBMC samples were collected from trial participants at day 0 and at day 28 after the second dose. The CDR3 regions of human TCRbeta chains were subjected to immunosequencing. As for the original processing: TCRs in the repertoires were matched against a reference library of SARS-CoV-2-specific TCRs that had been generated with the MIRA antigen-specificity platform. Breadth meant the fraction of unique TCRs that were SARS-CoV-2-associated, whereas depth meant the fraction of total T cells that were SARS-CoV-2-associated. Using the MIRA data, each spike-specific TCR was mapped to the spike region that the TCR reacts to and placed in a CD4 or CD8 class. Log10-transformed breadth and depth values were compared by one-way ANOVA with Sidak's multiple comparisons tests. The table comes from immuneACCESS by way of TCRdb, which keeps in-frame sequences with V and J called. Part of the clones is missing from these tables; in studies checked, under half for an unresolved V gene and the rest for unknown reasons. V, J and clone size are taken as reported in that table, and D and trimming were inferred from the DNA itself. Within this sample are over 130,000 clones, with 88% of them counted one time only. The leading ten clones occupy around 3.1% of the sample.

The CDR3 measures 14 amino acids from cysteine to phenylalanine. Solely the CDR3 DNA is kept, with 42 bases framed from the first base. For CDR1 and CDR2, the germline V gene (reference sequence) lists LNHNV and YYDKDF. Cut back by 5 bases and 1 base, the V and J ends lie 12 bases apart. As concerns this clone: Its antigen is not yet known. Base-call qualities are not available, and no considerably larger clone is one nucleotide away.

The TCR originated in an adult who received the AZD1222 COVID-19 vaccine. The input for sequencing was peripheral blood, taken 28 days after the second AZD1222 dose. Recombination joined TRBV15 with TRBJ2-7, with the D gene call left open. The nucleotide sequence is given as TGTGCCACCAGCCCGGTCATGGGATCCTACGAGCAGTACTTC. Translation gives CATSPVMGSYEQYF. Full variable domain (CDR3 extended with the reference TRBV15 and TRBJ2-7 proteins): DAMVIQNPRYQVTQFGKPVTLSCSQTLNHNVMYWYQQKSSQAPKLLFHYYDKDFNNEADTPDNFQSRRPNTSFCFLDIRSPGLGDTAMYLCATSPVMGSYEQYFGPGTRLTVT.